This TCR beta chain appears in the sequencing data of a study of blood T cells in healthy people across ages. Findings of the study overall: Fewer expanded clones and more diversity marked long-lived versus aged donors.

A word on this clonotype: Its antigen remains unknown.

Together with a sample-barcoded 5' primer, a J-beta primer mix was included in a second PCR lasting 7 to 11 cycles. TCRdb re-derived calls from the 5' RACE reads in MiXCR, one entry per CDR3 protein. Of roughly 700,000 distinct CDR3 sequences listed, 20% to 25% were seen once; the top ten hold just under 9.5%. Germline-derived CDR1 and CDR2 are SGHTA and FQGNSA. Losses at the gene ends were 6 bases for V and 3 bases for J; bases not matched to a gene: 8. The CDR3 sequence is 15 residues long. This sample also belongs to another study, concerning T cells of mothers and their children. That source adds: A few healthy Caucasian mothers, along with their six children, served as the donors. Regardless of relatedness, pairs show thymic selection shaping TCR recombination output in a similar manner.

J is TRBJ2-1 and V is TRBV7-2; 7 bases are a match to TRBD2. The clonotype was recovered from a boy between 10 and 17 years old in good health. Sequencing used blood. CDR3 nucleotide sequence: TGTGCCAGCAGTCTGACTAGCTCAGTCTACAATGAGCAGTTCTTC. This codes for CASSLTSSVYNEQFF.